This entry concerns a single T cell receptor beta chain. Per the germline V gene, CDR1 is SGDLS and CDR2 is YYNGEE. Unmatched junction bases numbered 7, after V lost 3 bases and J lost 4 bases. The CDR3 length is 15 residues. The data belong to a study of technical replicates of blood from a handful of donors. Profiling relied on immunoSEQ multiplex PCR, and the TCRdb table lists in-frame clones only, not all of them. Among tens of thousands of clones, more than 90% were seen once, and the ten largest hold roughly 4.5%. The chain has TRBV9 and TRBJ2-1; the match to TRBD2 covers 7 bases. The origin of this receptor is a human donor in good health. Some clones in this sample may be carry-over from other donors' samples. Sequenced material: PBMCs. In nucleotides, the CDR3 is TGTGCCAGCAGCGCTAGGGCGGGAGAGTACAATGAGCAGTTCTTC. As protein: CASSARAGEYNEQFF.